The 25 T cell receptor beta chains below all came from one sample that was sequenced in a study of shared clonotypes between healthy human individuals. Repertoires were generated with immunoSEQ multiplex PCR, while TCRdb's copy carries only in-frame clones and drops some. The table records some 2 million clones, over 85% of them present only once. The source material was naive CD4+ T cells sorted from blood. As to subset: CD45RA+ positively selected. All receptors come from a man between 18 and 35 years old in good health.

The genes are TRBV5-1 and TRBJ1-4; tentative D call: TRBD1 (6 bases). The CDR3 is 16 residues long. In germline, CDR1 is SGHRS, CDR2 YFSETQ. V lost 3 bases to trimming and J lost 5 bases, with 17 bases between them. CDR3 amino acids: CASSWGPTGANEKLFF. The CDR3 DNA sequence: TGCGCCAGCAGCTGGGGCCCGACAGGAGCAAATGAAAAACTGTTTTTT.

V usage is TRBV5-1 and J usage is TRBJ1-4; TRBD1 is a possible D gene (6 bases). This CDR3 is built from 14 residues. Germline CDR1 SGHRS, CDR2 YFSETQ. Trimming took 2 bases from V and 5 from J, leaving 10 bases between them. The CDR3, as DNA: TGCGCCAGCAGCTTCTCAGGGGCCAATGAAAAACTGTTTTTT. Residues: CASSFSGANEKLFF.

The chain carries TRBV12-5 and TRBJ2-2; D possibly corresponds to TRBD1 (5 bases). The ends were cut back, 0 bases at V and 3 bases at J, with 11 bases in the middle. The CDR3 covers 16 residues. The germline CDR1 and CDR2 sequences are LGHNT and FRNRAP. CDR3 DNA: TGTGCTAGTGGTTTGGTAATCTCCAGGGACACCGGGGAGCTGTTTTTT. This encodes CASGLVISRDTGELFF.

This clone occurred once. This chain connects TRBV7-2 to TRBJ2-1; 9 bases line up with TRBD1. Germline values: CDR1 SGHTA, CDR2 FQGNSA. The CDR3 totals 14 residues. Germline trimming cut 6 bases from V and 9 bases from J; bases unmatched to any gene: 9. CDR3 in amino acids: CASREGQGFPEQFF. CDR3 sequence (DNA): TGTGCCAGCAGAGAGGGACAGGGATTCCCTGAGCAGTTCTTC.

The chain has TRBV4-3 and TRBJ1-5; D is unclear. The CDR3 is 15 amino acids. The V gene's germline CDR1 is LGHNA and CDR2 YSLEER. Trimming took 0 bases from V and 10 from J, leaving 16 bases between them. The CDR3 spells CASSQESAPSVPQHF. DNA of the CDR3: TGCGCCAGCAGCCAAGAGTCGGCGCCTTCGGTTCCCCAGCATTTT.

The chain uses TRBV4-2 and TRBJ2-3; 11 bases are shared with TRBD2. Losses at the gene ends were 6 bases for V and 0 bases for J; bases not matched to a gene: 11. The CDR3 extends over 18 amino acids. CDR1 LGHNA and CDR2 YNFKEQ come from the germline V gene. CDR3 in DNA: TGTGCCAGCAGTCAGCGTAGCGGGGGGGCAAAAAGCACAGATACGCAGTATTTT. Its protein product is CASSQRSGGAKSTDTQYF.

The V call is TRBV18, the J call TRBJ2-3; D is tentatively TRBD1 or TRBD2 (6 bases each). V was clipped by 4 bases and J by 0 bases, with 17 bases between them. Germline-derived CDR1 and CDR2 are KGHSH and LQKENI. The CDR3 length is 17 residues. The CDR3 reads CASSRRGTRGSTDTQYF. The CDR3 nucleotides are TGTGCCAGCTCACGACGGGGGACACGGGGAAGCACAGATACGCAGTATTTT. Full variable domain (missing parts from reference TRBV18 and TRBJ2-3): NAGVMQNPRHLVRRRGQEARLRCSPMKGHSHVYWYRQLPEEGLKFMVYLQKENIIDESGMPKERFSAEFPKEGPSILRIQQVVRGDSAAYFCASSRRGTRGSTDTQYFGPGTRLTVL.

DNA of the CDR3: TGTGCCAGCAGTGACCAGAGACAAGAGACCCAGTACTTC. Translating it yields CASSDQRQETQYF. The chain joins TRBV6-5 to TRBJ2-5; D call uncertain. CDR3 length: 13 residues. Deletions cut 5 bases from V and 2 bases from J, with 9 bases between. CDR1 MNHEY and CDR2 SVGAGI come from the germline V gene.

This clone occurred once. The V gene is TRBV28, the J gene TRBJ2-4, with D hard to call. CDR1 is MDHEN and CDR2 is SYDVKM in the germline V gene. V lost 3 bases, J lost 8 bases, and 11 bases lay in between. The CDR3 runs 13 residues. The CDR3 loop is CASSFSPRDIQYF. The CDR3 nucleotides are TGTGCCAGCAGTTTCTCCCCACGGGACATTCAGTACTTC.

This chain joins TRBV1 and TRBJ2-7. TRBV1 is a pseudogene locus. This CDR3 comprises 15 residues. The CDR3 coding sequence is TGCACCAGCAGCCAAGAAGGGGGGTGCGCCTACGAGCAGTACTTC. Translated: CTSSQEGGCAYEQYF.

The CDR3 DNA reads TGTGCCAGCAGCCCTTCACCTGACTTAGCGGTCCCTAATACGCAGTATTTT. This sequence encodes CASSPSPDLAVPNTQYF. The rearrangement uses TRBV11-2 and TRBJ2-3, with a weak D call TRBD2 (6 bases). The CDR3 has 17 residues. Germline CDR1 is SGHAT and CDR2 is FQNNGV. The V and J ends lost 5 bases and 7 bases respectively, with 25 bases between them.

The CDR3 loop reads CATKGSLMNTEAFF. The CDR3 nucleotides are TGTGCCACCAAGGGTTCGCTAATGAACACTGAAGCTTTCTTT. The V call is TRBV10-3, the J call TRBJ1-1; no reliable D call. V shed 10 bases and J shed 0 bases, with 15 bases lying between them. The CDR3 sequence is 14 residues long. The germline V gene has CDR1 ENHRY and CDR2 SYGVKD.

The rearrangement joins TRBV7-2 to TRBJ2-3; 10 nucleotides align to TRBD2. CDR3 length equals 16 residues. Germline CDR1 reads SGHTA; CDR2 reads FQGNSA. V lost 0 bases to trimming and J lost 2 bases; unmatched junction nucleotides: 2. The CDR3 nucleotides are TGTGCCAGCAGCTTAGCTAGCGGGAGGCCCACAGATACGCAGTATTTT. This codes for CASSLASGRPTDTQYF.

The chain carries TRBV9 and TRBJ2-7; D not certain. V lost 3 bases to trimming and J lost 3 bases, with 25 bases between them. Germline V gene data show CDR1 as SGDLS and CDR2 as YYNGEE. This CDR3 has 18 amino acids. CDR3 DNA sequence: TGTGCCAGCAGCGAGGCCTCCTCTAGGACGGGTATGGTCTACGAGCAGTACTTC. Amino acids: CASSEASSRTGMVYEQYF. Looking up the rest from reference TRBV9 and TRBJ2-7 gives the full variable domain: DSGVTQTPKHLITATGQRVTLRCSPRSGDLSVYWYQQSLDQGLQFLIQYYNGEERAKGNILERFSAQQFPDLHSELNLSSLELGDSALYFCASSEASSRTGMVYEQYFGPGTRLTVT.

The genes are TRBV4-1 and TRBJ2-5; 8 bases are a match to TRBD2. This CDR3 contains 17 residues. Trimming took 4 bases from V and 3 from J; bases not matched to a gene: 13. Per the germline V gene, CDR1 is MGHRA and CDR2 is YSYEKL. CDR3 bases: TGCGCCAGCAGCCCGGACCGGACTAGCCGGTCAGAAGAGACCCAGTACTTC. It yields the protein CASSPDRTSRSEETQYF.

This chain's CDR3 is CASSFVDRAGYGYTF. CDR3 DNA sequence: TGCGCCAGCAGCTTCGTGGACAGGGCCGGCTATGGCTACACCTTC. The V and J genes are TRBV5-1 and TRBJ1-2, with 8 nucleotides matching TRBD1. The J segment lost 4 bases and the V segment lost 2 bases, leaving 7 bases of the junction unmatched. Germline V gene lookup returns CDR1 SGHRS and CDR2 YFSETQ. The CDR3 consists of 15 residues.

This clone came up a few times. V usage is TRBV27 and J usage is TRBJ2-4, with D possibly TRBD2 on 6 matching bases. Trimming stripped 3 bases from V and 8 bases from J, with 11 bases between. This CDR3 has 13 residues. In germline, CDR1 is MNHEY, CDR2 SMNVEV (reference sequence). In DNA form, the CDR3 reads TGTGCCAGCAGTTTGGGGGGTGCGTACATTCAGTACTTC. The encoded protein is CASSLGGAYIQYF.

The sample holds a few counts of this clone. V is TRBV5-1 and J is TRBJ1-4; D is possibly TRBD1 (6 bases). CDR3 length: 15 amino acids. Per the germline V gene, CDR1 is SGHRS and CDR2 is YFSETQ. V gave up 4 bases and J gave up 7 bases, with 17 bases separating them. CDR3 loop: CASSNPGALREKLFF. CDR3 DNA sequence: TGCGCCAGCAGCAACCCGGGGGCGCTTCGTGAAAAACTGTTTTTT.

Concerning this clone: This sample also contains other DNA sequences that code for the same CDR3. The chain is built from TRBV7-2 and TRBJ2-1; 13 nucleotides agree with TRBD2. This CDR3 spans 15 amino acids. J was trimmed by 5 bases and V by 4 bases; bases with no gene match: 2. CDR1 and CDR2 (germline): SGHTA, FQGNSA. This chain's CDR3 is CASSSGLAGDNEQFF. The CDR3 coding sequence is TGTGCCAGCAGCTCCGGACTAGCGGGAGACAATGAGCAGTTCTTC.

The genes are TRBV7-3 and TRBJ2-1; D unresolved. Trimming pared 3 bases from V and 8 bases from J, leaving 14 bases between. CDR1 is SGHTA, CDR2 FQGTGA, per germline. The CDR3 spans 14 residues. CDR3 sequence reads: CASSLGQPGDEQFF. In DNA form, the CDR3 reads TGTGCCAGCAGCTTGGGCCAGCCTGGGGATGAGCAGTTCTTC. The whole variable domain, remainder taken from reference TRBV7-3 and TRBJ2-1, is GAGVSQTPSNKVTEKGKYVELRCDPISGHTALYWYRQSLGQGPEFLIYFQGTGAADDSGLPNDRFFAVRPEGSVSTLKIQRTERGDSAVYLCASSLGQPGDEQFFGPGTRLTVL.

The rearrangement links TRBV7-8 to TRBJ1-4; D uncertain. The CDR3 contains 15 residues. Germline-derived CDR1 and CDR2 are SGHVS and FQNEAQ. V lost 4 bases and J 1 base, leaving 10 bases between the germline ends. CDR3 loop: CASSSERGTNEKLFF. The CDR3 nucleotides read TGTGCCAGCAGCTCGGAACGGGGAACTAATGAAAAACTGTTTTTT.

V and J are TRBV4-3 and TRBJ1-1; perhaps TRBD1 as D (5 bases). The CDR3 extends over 13 amino acids. With 4 bases removed from V and 4 bases from J, the gap between germline ends came to 10 bases. Germline lookup yields CDR1 LGHNA and CDR2 YSLEER. The CDR3 region has the DNA TGCGCCAGCAGCCTAGGGACGGGCACTGAAGCTTTCTTT. It is translated as CASSLGTGTEAFF.

The CDR3 reads CASSYSNGNTIYF. The CDR3 nucleotides read TGTGCCAGCAGTTATTCGAACGGAAACACCATATATTTT. V gene TRBV6-5 combines with J gene TRBJ1-3; D not certain. Trimming shortened V by 3 bases and J by 4 bases, and 7 bases separated the two germline ends. The CDR3 is 13 residues long. Germline values: CDR1 MNHEY, CDR2 SVGAGI.

V gene TRBV9 combines with J gene TRBJ2-3; TRBD2 matches at 7 bases. CDR3 length equals 17 residues. The J segment lost 5 bases and the V segment lost 1 base, leaving 13 bases of the junction unmatched. Germline CDR1 reads SGDLS; CDR2 reads YYNGEE. DNA for the CDR3: TGTGCCAGCAGCGTACCCAGAGCAAGCGGGGCAGGAGATACGCAGTATTTT. It yields the protein CASSVPRASGAGDTQYF.

This chain joins TRBV5-1 and TRBJ1-1; D unclear. Trimming cost V 6 bases and J 4 bases, with 22 bases left between them. The germline V gene encodes CDR1 SGHRS and CDR2 YFSETQ. CDR3 length equals 16 residues. CDR3: CASTIRSGLGFTEAFF. CDR3 DNA: TGCGCCAGCACCATTAGGTCCGGACTTGGGTTCACTGAAGCTTTCTTT.